These 12 T cell receptor beta chains came from one sample sequenced in a study of cytomegalovirus exposure and HLA in healthy donors (dated by TCRdb to the late 2010s). The receptor library was made with the immunoSEQ multiplex PCR assay. For the multiplex PCR, a mixture combining 60 forward primers for TCR Vbeta segments and 13 reverse primers for TCR Jbeta segments was used. TCRdb re-hosts the immuneACCESS table, in-frame sequences only. Its copies lack some clones; in the studies checked, an unresolved V gene accounts for under half of them, and the cause for the rest is not known. The sample includes about 84,000 clones, with around 80% observed a single time. Jointly, the top ten make up 2.5% of the sample. Specimen: PBMCs. Receptor source: a male donor in good health and CMV-seropositive.

J is TRBJ2-5 and V is TRBV29-1, with 13 bases aligning to TRBD2. The CDR3 is 17 residues long. CDR1 SQVTM and CDR2 ANQGSEA come from the germline V gene. V shed 3 bases, J shed 4 bases, and the junction held 11 bases outside the gene matches. The DNA of the CDR3 is TGCAGCGTTGATGCGACTAGCGGGAGGTTGGTCGGAGAGACCCAGTACTTC. Amino acid sequence: CSVDATSGRLVGETQYF.

The chain recombines TRBV5-1 with TRBJ2-7; 7 positions agree with TRBD2. The CDR3 consists of 15 residues. The V gene end was trimmed by 4 bases and the J gene end by 2 bases; junction bases not matched to a gene: 9. Per the germline V gene, CDR1 is SGHRS and CDR2 is YFSETQ. DNA for the CDR3: TGCGCCAGCAGCATCCGCGGGAGTTTAACCTACGAGCAGTACTTC. Its protein product is CASSIRGSLTYEQYF.

J is TRBJ2-3 and V is TRBV27; TRBD2 agrees at 10 bases. The V gene's germline CDR1 is MNHEY and CDR2 SMNVEV (reference sequence). This CDR3 is 14 amino acids long. V lost 6 bases to trimming and J lost 12 bases; unmatched junction nucleotides: 12. CDR3 sequence: CASSPIGLAGDQYF. CDR3 nucleotides: TGTGCCAGCAGCCCCATAGGGCTAGCGGGAGATCAGTATTTT.

The rearrangement links TRBV5-1 to TRBJ2-2; D may be TRBD1 (6 bases). This CDR3 region has 15 residues. Germline V gene lookup returns CDR1 SGHRS and CDR2 YFSETQ. With 6 bases removed from V and 6 bases from J, the gap between germline ends came to 18 bases. The CDR3 loop is CASTGQGIKPGELFF. The CDR3 region has the DNA TGCGCCAGCACAGGGCAGGGGATAAAGCCCGGGGAGCTGTTTTTT.

The chain links TRBV15 to TRBJ2-1, with TRBD2 matching over 7 bases. J gave up 7 bases and V 8 bases, and 8 bases lay outside the gene matches. Germline CDR1 reads LNHNV; CDR2 reads YYDKDF (reference sequence). The CDR3 consists of 13 residues. The CDR3 loop reads CATGGSPRNEQFF. DNA of the CDR3: TGTGCCACCGGCGGGAGCCCAAGGAATGAGCAGTTCTTC.

The V call is TRBV6-1, the J call TRBJ1-4; 11 bases are shared with TRBD1. The J segment lost 9 bases and the V segment lost 7 bases, leaving 7 bases of the junction unmatched. Germline CDR1 and CDR2: MNHNS and SASEGT. The CDR3 totals 14 residues. CDR3 sequence: CASKPGQGGKKLFF. The CDR3 DNA sequence: TGTGCCAGCAAACCGGGACAGGGGGGGAAAAAACTGTTTTTT.

The V and J genes are TRBV6-1 and TRBJ1-2, with D maybe TRBD1 (6 bases). This CDR3 spans 13 amino acids. Per the germline V gene, CDR1 is MNHNS and CDR2 is SASEGT. V was clipped by 5 bases and J by 7 bases, with 14 bases between them. The CDR3 DNA reads as TGTGCCAGCAGTCATCAGGGGTCTCCTGGCTACACCTTC. This gives the protein CASSHQGSPGYTF.

This clone was picked up a small number of times. CDR3 amino acids: CASSEQTSANTEAFF. CDR3 in DNA: TGTGCCAGCAGTGAACAGACGTCGGCCAACACTGAAGCTTTCTTT. The gene calls are TRBV28 and TRBJ1-1; no clear D gene. CDR1 MDHEN and CDR2 SYDVKM come from the germline V gene. The CDR3 loop spans 15 amino acids. V was trimmed by 5 bases and J by 2 bases, leaving 15 bases between them.

The chain couples TRBV27 to TRBJ1-2, with D hard to call. CDR1 and CDR2 from the germline V gene are MNHEY and SMNVEV (reference sequence). This CDR3 has 13 amino acids. V was cut by 0 bases and J by 4 bases, with 6 bases left in between. The CDR3 DNA follows: TGTGCCAGCAGTTTATCCCTAGGCTATGGCTACACCTTC. Residues: CASSLSLGYGYTF.

The chain couples TRBV5-1 to TRBJ2-2; TRBD2 aligns across 13 bases. CDR1 and CDR2 from the germline V gene are SGHRS and YFSETQ. CDR3 length: 18 amino acids. J lost 6 bases, V lost 3 bases, and 11 bases had no gene match. CDR3 nucleotide sequence: TGCGCCAGCAGCTCAACGGCACTAGCGGGAGGGCTTTCCGGGGAGCTGTTTTTT. Encoded protein: CASSSTALAGGLSGELFF.

The count of this clone is one. V gene TRBV18 combines with J gene TRBJ2-7; 10 bases are a match to TRBD2. Trimming at V came to 2 bases and at J to 0 bases, leaving 1 base not matched to a gene. CDR3 size: 15 residues. Germline V gene data show CDR1 as KGHSH and CDR2 as LQKENI. DNA for the CDR3: TGTGCCAGCTCACCAAGGACTAGCGGCTCCTACGAGCAGTACTTC. As protein: CASSPRTSGSYEQYF. Supplemented by reference TRBV18 and TRBJ2-7, the full variable domain reads NAGVMQNPRHLVRRRGQEARLRCSPMKGHSHVYWYRQLPEEGLKFMVYLQKENIIDESGMPKERFSAEFPKEGPSILRIQQVVRGDSAAYFCASSPRTSGSYEQYFGPGTRLTVT.

V and J are TRBV5-4 and TRBJ1-1; a possible D gene is TRBD1 (5 bases). There are 14 residues in the CDR3. Trimming cost V 5 bases and J 2 bases, with 13 bases left between them. Germline V lookup: CDR1 SGHNT, CDR2 YYREEE (reference sequence). CDR3 bases: TGTGCCAGCAGGGCTGACAGAGCAAACACTGAAGCTTTCTTT. It encodes CASRADRANTEAFF.